The next 30 T cell receptor beta chains were all read from a single sample in a study of vaccination effects on CD4 cells after COVID-19. Produced via immunoSEQ multiplex PCR; TCRdb's table is partial and in-frame only. The sample has around 50,000 clones; around 70% are singletons. For these TCRs, the target antigens are not known. The culture ran for nine to eleven days, and then CD4+ T cells were isolated. The vaccine given was either BNT162b2 or mRNA-1273, in two doses. Here the sequenced sample was CD4+ T cells from PBMCs cultured without peptide, taken after COVID-19 vaccination. These receptors were taken from a human donor who received a COVID-19 vaccine.

This sequence joins TRBV5-4 and TRBJ1-1; D might be TRBD1 (5 bases). CDR1 is SGHNT and CDR2 is YYREEE in the germline V gene (reference sequence). This CDR3 region has 14 residues. V was cut by 0 bases and J by 1 base, with 7 bases left in between. The CDR3, as DNA: TGTGCCAGCAGCTTGGTCGGGACGAACACTGAAGCTTTCTTT. It translates to CASSLVGTNTEAFF.

The rearrangement links TRBV27 to TRBJ2-7; a possible D gene is TRBD2 (6 bases). Germline lookup yields CDR1 MNHEY and CDR2 SMNVEV (reference sequence). Trimming cost V 10 bases and J 7 bases, with 20 bases left between them. This CDR3 is 13 amino acids long. The CDR3: CATRPAGLGEQYF. DNA of the CDR3: TGTGCCACCCGGCCAGCGGGCTTGGGGGAGCAGTACTTC.

CDR3 loop: CASSYLRTPKQFF. The CDR3 nucleotides read TGTGCCAGCAGTTACCTACGGACCCCGAAGCAGTTCTTC. The chain combines TRBV6-5 with TRBJ2-1; no clear D gene. This CDR3 has 13 residues. Trimming pared 2 bases from V and 11 bases from J, leaving 13 bases between. Germline CDR1 is MNHEY and CDR2 is SVGAGI.

The V and J genes are TRBV4-2 and TRBJ1-5; D remains unclear. The CDR3 loop spans 15 amino acids. CDR1 is LGHNA, CDR2 YNFKEQ, per germline. Trimming took 1 base from V and 2 from J, leaving 9 bases between them. CDR3 bases: TGTGCCAGCAGCCAAGCTAGTCGGGGCAATCAGCCCCAGCATTTT. This encodes CASSQASRGNQPQHF.

In its sample, this clone was seen a few times. The chain carries TRBV3-1 (or the pseudogene TRBV3-2) and TRBJ1-5, with 7 positions matching TRBD1. Germline assignment: CDR1 LGHDT and CDR2 YNNKEL (reference sequence). The CDR3 runs to 15 residues. J lost 6 bases, V lost 4 bases, and 9 bases had no gene match. CDR3 DNA sequence: TGTGCCAGCAGCCCGAAGGAGGGGGCTTCTCAGCCCCAGCATTTT. Its translation: CASSPKEGASQPQHF.

This clone came up a few times. The chain has TRBV23-1 and TRBJ2-7; TRBD1 agrees at 8 bases. TRBV23-1 is sorted into the ORF group, with uncertain function. V was clipped by 1 base and J by 2 bases; unmatched bases: 4. The CDR3 has 15 residues. The CDR3: CASSQWDRSTYEQYF. The DNA for the CDR3 is TGCGCCAGCAGTCAATGGGACAGGTCGACCTACGAGCAGTACTTC.

The chain combines TRBV5-1 with TRBJ2-4; a possible D gene is TRBD2 (5 bases). The CDR3 extends over 16 amino acids. Trimming took 0 bases from V and 3 from J, leaving 13 bases between them. The germline V gene encodes CDR1 SGHRS and CDR2 YFSETQ. The CDR3 protein is CASSLDTSEGKNIQYF. The DNA of the CDR3 is TGCGCCAGCAGCTTGGATACTAGTGAGGGCAAAAACATTCAGTACTTC.

V is TRBV9 and J is TRBJ1-2, with a possible D match to TRBD1 (5 bases). With 0 bases removed from V and 5 bases from J, the gap between germline ends came to 14 bases. Germline CDR1 reads SGDLS; CDR2 reads YYNGEE. CDR3 length: 15 amino acids. CDR3 sequence: CASSVGGASQYGYTF. CDR3 nucleotides: TGTGCCAGCAGCGTAGGGGGCGCGAGTCAGTATGGCTACACCTTC.

The chain uses TRBV9 and TRBJ2-5, with 11 bases lining up with TRBD2. The J segment lost 4 bases and the V segment lost 3 bases, leaving 5 bases of the junction unmatched. CDR1 SGDLS and CDR2 YYNGEE come from the germline V gene. There are 15 residues in the CDR3. CDR3 sequence (DNA): TGTGCCAGCAGCGATAGCGGGGGGGTTAGAGAGACCCAGTACTTC. Translated, it gives CASSDSGGVRETQYF.

CDR3 bases: TGTGCCAGCAGCCAACGGGGGGCCTCCTACGAGCAGTACTTC. Protein product: CASSQRGASYEQYF. V gene TRBV3-1 (or the pseudogene TRBV3-2) combines with J gene TRBJ2-7; the D gene is possibly TRBD2 (7 bases). This CDR3 region has 14 residues. Germline CDR1 and CDR2: LGHDT and YNNKEL (reference sequence). V was shortened by 2 bases and J by 0 bases, with 8 bases between the two germline ends.

The chain couples TRBV6-5 to TRBJ2-7; D may be TRBD1 or TRBD2 (5 bases each). The ends were cut back, 7 bases at V and 5 bases at J, with 15 bases in the middle. This CDR3 comprises 13 residues. Germline V gives CDR1 MNHEY, CDR2 SVGAGI. The CDR3 nucleotides are TGTGCCAGCACCAGAACCGGGACCCACGAGCAGTACTTC. Translated: CASTRTGTHEQYF.

The CDR3 protein is CASSADTQYF. As DNA, the CDR3 is TGTGCCAGCAGTGCTGATACGCAGTATTTT. This rearrangement joins TRBV7-9 to TRBJ2-3; D unresolved. The V gene's germline CDR1 is SEHNR and CDR2 FQNEAQ (reference sequence). CDR3 length: 10 residues. Between the trimmed V and J ends, which lost 6 bases and 6 bases, there was a span of 4 bases.

This clone was observed a few times. V and J are TRBV10-3 and TRBJ2-1; TRBD2 agrees at 8 bases. The V gene end was trimmed by 10 bases and the J gene end by 8 bases; junction bases not matched to a gene: 10. This CDR3 comprises 13 residues. Germline CDR1 is ENHRY and CDR2 is SYGVKD. The CDR3 sequence: CATLGTSSHEQFF. Here the CDR3 DNA reads TGTGCCACCCTCGGGACTAGTTCTCATGAGCAGTTCTTC.

The V and J genes are TRBV19 and TRBJ2-5, with TRBD1 identical over 7 bases. The CDR3 has 15 residues. CDR1 LNHDA and CDR2 SQIVND come from the germline V gene (reference sequence). With V trimmed by 3 bases and J by 4 bases, 8 bases remained unmatched. This CDR3 reads CASSIPNRGGETQYF. CDR3 DNA sequence: TGTGCCAGTAGTATCCCCAACAGGGGTGGAGAGACCCAGTACTTC. The full variable domain, rest sourced from reference TRBV19 and TRBJ2-5, is DGGITQSPKYLFRKEGQNVTLSCEQNLNHDAMYWYRQDPGQGLRLIYYSQIVNDFQKGDIAEGYSVSREKKESFPLTVTSAQKNPTAFYLCASSIPNRGGETQYFGPGTRLLVL.

V gene TRBV11-2 combines with J gene TRBJ1-2; TRBD1 agrees at 8 bases. CDR3 length: 14 residues. Unmatched junction bases numbered 0, after V lost 1 base and J lost 2 bases. In germline, CDR1 is SGHAT, CDR2 FQNNGV. CDR3 DNA: TGTGCCAGCAGCTTAGGACAGGGGAACTATGGCTACACCTTC. Translation: CASSLGQGNYGYTF.

This rearrangement joins TRBV9 to TRBJ1-2; maybe TRBD1 (5 bases). This CDR3 comprises 16 residues. Trimming took 0 bases from V and 1 from J, leaving 13 bases between them. Germline CDR1 reads SGDLS; CDR2 reads YYNGEE. As DNA, the CDR3 is TGTGCCAGCAGCGTAGCTACGGCAGGGTTTAACTATGGCTACACCTTC. Amino acids: CASSVATAGFNYGYTF. Full variable domain (remainder filled in from reference TRBV9 and TRBJ1-2): DSGVTQTPKHLITATGQRVTLRCSPRSGDLSVYWYQQSLDQGLQFLIQYYNGEERAKGNILERFSAQQFPDLHSELNLSSLELGDSALYFCASSVATAGFNYGYTFGSGTRLTVV.

J is TRBJ2-1 and V is TRBV5-1, with 7 bases matching TRBD1. Per germline, CDR1 SGHRS and CDR2 YFSETQ. This CDR3 has 17 residues. With 0 bases clipped from V and 2 bases from J, the junction kept 8 bases outside the gene matches. The CDR3 nucleotides read TGCGCCAGCAGCTTGGCACACAACAGGGGCGCCTACAATGAGCAGTTCTTC. Translated, it gives CASSLAHNRGAYNEQFF.

The chain employs TRBV6-5 and TRBJ2-5; D is unresolved. V shed 4 bases and J shed 3 bases, with 6 bases lying between them. The CDR3 is made up of 12 amino acids. Germline V gives CDR1 MNHEY, CDR2 SVGAGI. CDR3 amino acids: CASSFSKETQYF. CDR3 nucleotides: TGTGCCAGCAGTTTTTCCAAAGAGACCCAGTACTTC.

The chain couples TRBV6-5 to TRBJ1-1; TRBD1 matches at 11 bases. Per germline, CDR1 MNHEY and CDR2 SVGAGI. The CDR3 is made up of 14 amino acids. V gave up 3 bases and J gave up 11 bases; unmatched junction bases: 8. DNA of the CDR3: TGTGCCAGCAGTTATTCTTGGACAGGGGGCTACGCTTTCTTT. This gives the protein CASSYSWTGGYAFF.

This rearrangement joins TRBV25-1 to TRBJ2-6; TRBD1 matches 9 bases. The CDR3 is 16 amino acids. Germline V gene lookup returns CDR1 MGHDK and CDR2 SYGVNS. Losses at the gene ends were 3 bases for V and 0 bases for J; bases not matched to a gene: 0. In DNA form, the CDR3 reads TGTGCCAGCAGTGAGACAGGGGGCTCTGGGGCCAACGTCCTGACTTTC. It is translated as CASSETGGSGANVLTF.

Only one count was recorded for this clone. The CDR3 DNA is TGTGCCAGCAGTGGATGGGACAGAAACAATCAGCCCCAGCATTTT. It translates to CASSGWDRNNQPQHF. V and J are TRBV2 and TRBJ1-5; 7 nucleotides line up with TRBD1. The CDR3 covers 15 residues. Germline CDR1 reads SNHLY; CDR2 reads FYNNEI. V shed 4 bases, J shed 3 bases, and the junction held 6 bases outside the gene matches. Variable domain in full (rest from reference TRBV2 and TRBJ1-5): EPEVTQTPSHQVTQMGQEVILRCVPISNHLYFYWYRQILGQKVEFLVSFYNNEISEKSEIFDDQFSVERPDGSNFTLKIRSTKLEDSAMYFCASSGWDRNNQPQHFGDGTRLSIL.

The chain combines TRBV3-1 (or the pseudogene TRBV3-2) with TRBJ2-3; TRBD2 agrees at 7 bases. Per the germline V gene, CDR1 is LGHDT and CDR2 is YNNKEL (reference sequence). CDR3 length: 15 residues. Trimming took 5 bases from V and 1 from J; bases not matched to a gene: 6. The CDR3 DNA sequence: TGTGCCAGCAGCTTTATAGCGGGTCGCACAGATACGCAGTATTTT. Translated: CASSFIAGRTDTQYF.

The chain joins TRBV18 to TRBJ1-6; 8 bases match TRBD1. Germline V CDR1 and CDR2: KGHSH, LQKENI. The CDR3 consists of 18 residues. Germline trimming cut 5 bases from V and 6 bases from J; bases unmatched to any gene: 15. The CDR3 reads CASSSHRSGQGPNSPLHF. CDR3 bases: TGTGCCAGCTCATCCCATCGTTCCGGACAGGGACCTAATTCACCCCTCCACTTT.

This clone showed up just a few times. V is TRBV11-2 and J is TRBJ1-4; D is possibly TRBD1 (6 bases). The CDR3 loop spans 15 amino acids. The germline V gene encodes CDR1 SGHAT and CDR2 FQNNGV. V lost 0 bases to trimming and J lost 8 bases, with 13 bases between them. The CDR3 sequence is CASSLDQGRSEKLFF. In DNA form, the CDR3 reads TGTGCCAGCAGCTTAGATCAGGGGCGTTCAGAAAAACTGTTTTTT.

This chain links TRBV7-6 with TRBJ2-7; the D call may be TRBD1 or TRBD2 (5 bases each). Germline CDR1 reads SGHVS; CDR2 reads FNYEAQ. The germline V and J ends were trimmed by 2 bases and 0 bases, with 11 bases remaining between them. The CDR3 is 15 amino acids. CDR3 nucleotides: TGTGCCAGCAGCTTAAGCGCAGGGAGCTCCTACGAGCAGTACTTC. As protein: CASSLSAGSSYEQYF.

The chain links TRBV7-2 to TRBJ2-2; tentative D call: TRBD2 (5 bases). This CDR3 contains 15 residues. Trimming shortened V by 0 bases and J by 4 bases, and 9 bases separated the two germline ends. CDR1 and CDR2 (germline): SGHTA, FQGNSA. CDR3 coding DNA: TGTGCCAGCAGCTTAGCTGCGGACTTCACCGGGGAGCTGTTTTTT. It yields the protein CASSLAADFTGELFF.

This clone was observed a single time. The chain combines TRBV11-2 with TRBJ1-5, with a tentative D call TRBD1 (6 bases). The CDR3 covers 16 residues. The germline V gene encodes CDR1 SGHAT and CDR2 FQNNGV. Trimming took off 5 bases at V and 4 bases at J, with 18 bases between the two ends. The CDR3 loop reads CASSPRYGTQNQPQHF. CDR3 DNA: TGTGCCAGCAGCCCTCGATATGGGACACAAAATCAGCCCCAGCATTTT.

The gene calls are TRBV24-1 and TRBJ2-3; either TRBD1 or TRBD2 may fit D (6 bases each). The CDR3 loop spans 17 amino acids. Trimming pared 0 bases from V and 7 bases from J, leaving 19 bases between. Germline CDR1 and CDR2: KGHDR and SFDVKD. The CDR3 nucleotides are TGTGCCACCAGTGATTTGCAAGGGGGGCCCTCCCTAAATACGCAGTATTTT. Residues: CATSDLQGGPSLNTQYF.

Only a few counts were recorded for this clone. The chain couples TRBV4-1 to TRBJ1-2; perhaps TRBD1 as D (6 bases). The CDR3 is 15 residues long. Per the germline V gene, CDR1 is MGHRA and CDR2 is YSYEKL. Trimming cost V 0 bases and J 3 bases, with 11 bases left between them. CDR3 sequence reads: CASSQDLNRDYGYTF. The DNA of the CDR3 is TGCGCCAGCAGCCAAGATCTGAACAGGGACTATGGCTACACCTTC.

Within the sample, this clone is medium-sized. The V call is TRBV5-4, the J call TRBJ1-6; D remains ambiguous. V lost 7 bases and J 10 bases, leaving 12 bases between the germline ends. The CDR3 contains 12 residues. Germline V gives CDR1 SGHNT, CDR2 YYREEE (reference sequence). DNA for the CDR3: TGTGCCAGCCGCGTAGACTTCTCACCCCTCCACTTT. Translating it yields CASRVDFSPLHF.